This T cell receptor beta chain originates from a study of blood T cell repertoires in COVID-19. Study in general: COVID-19 samples from acute and convalescent phases originated in the United States, Italy and Spain.

Per the germline V gene, CDR1 is LGHNT and CDR2 is FRNRAP. Unmatched junction bases numbered 4, after V lost 0 bases and J lost 7 bases. The CDR3 loop spans 16 amino acids. This table comes from immunoSEQ multiplex PCR, and its TCRdb copy is limited to in-frame clones, with some not included. This sample yields around 100,000 clones, of which around 85% are seen a single time; 13% belongs to the top ten. The sequence was collected from a human donor in a cohort sampled during active COVID-19. The sample was peripheral blood. The V gene is TRBV12-5, the J gene TRBJ1-6; 9 nucleotides line up with TRBD1. The CDR3 spells CASGLVLTGGNSPLHF. Here the CDR3 DNA reads TGTGCTAGTGGTTTGGTGCTGACAGGGGGGAATTCACCCCTCCACTTT.